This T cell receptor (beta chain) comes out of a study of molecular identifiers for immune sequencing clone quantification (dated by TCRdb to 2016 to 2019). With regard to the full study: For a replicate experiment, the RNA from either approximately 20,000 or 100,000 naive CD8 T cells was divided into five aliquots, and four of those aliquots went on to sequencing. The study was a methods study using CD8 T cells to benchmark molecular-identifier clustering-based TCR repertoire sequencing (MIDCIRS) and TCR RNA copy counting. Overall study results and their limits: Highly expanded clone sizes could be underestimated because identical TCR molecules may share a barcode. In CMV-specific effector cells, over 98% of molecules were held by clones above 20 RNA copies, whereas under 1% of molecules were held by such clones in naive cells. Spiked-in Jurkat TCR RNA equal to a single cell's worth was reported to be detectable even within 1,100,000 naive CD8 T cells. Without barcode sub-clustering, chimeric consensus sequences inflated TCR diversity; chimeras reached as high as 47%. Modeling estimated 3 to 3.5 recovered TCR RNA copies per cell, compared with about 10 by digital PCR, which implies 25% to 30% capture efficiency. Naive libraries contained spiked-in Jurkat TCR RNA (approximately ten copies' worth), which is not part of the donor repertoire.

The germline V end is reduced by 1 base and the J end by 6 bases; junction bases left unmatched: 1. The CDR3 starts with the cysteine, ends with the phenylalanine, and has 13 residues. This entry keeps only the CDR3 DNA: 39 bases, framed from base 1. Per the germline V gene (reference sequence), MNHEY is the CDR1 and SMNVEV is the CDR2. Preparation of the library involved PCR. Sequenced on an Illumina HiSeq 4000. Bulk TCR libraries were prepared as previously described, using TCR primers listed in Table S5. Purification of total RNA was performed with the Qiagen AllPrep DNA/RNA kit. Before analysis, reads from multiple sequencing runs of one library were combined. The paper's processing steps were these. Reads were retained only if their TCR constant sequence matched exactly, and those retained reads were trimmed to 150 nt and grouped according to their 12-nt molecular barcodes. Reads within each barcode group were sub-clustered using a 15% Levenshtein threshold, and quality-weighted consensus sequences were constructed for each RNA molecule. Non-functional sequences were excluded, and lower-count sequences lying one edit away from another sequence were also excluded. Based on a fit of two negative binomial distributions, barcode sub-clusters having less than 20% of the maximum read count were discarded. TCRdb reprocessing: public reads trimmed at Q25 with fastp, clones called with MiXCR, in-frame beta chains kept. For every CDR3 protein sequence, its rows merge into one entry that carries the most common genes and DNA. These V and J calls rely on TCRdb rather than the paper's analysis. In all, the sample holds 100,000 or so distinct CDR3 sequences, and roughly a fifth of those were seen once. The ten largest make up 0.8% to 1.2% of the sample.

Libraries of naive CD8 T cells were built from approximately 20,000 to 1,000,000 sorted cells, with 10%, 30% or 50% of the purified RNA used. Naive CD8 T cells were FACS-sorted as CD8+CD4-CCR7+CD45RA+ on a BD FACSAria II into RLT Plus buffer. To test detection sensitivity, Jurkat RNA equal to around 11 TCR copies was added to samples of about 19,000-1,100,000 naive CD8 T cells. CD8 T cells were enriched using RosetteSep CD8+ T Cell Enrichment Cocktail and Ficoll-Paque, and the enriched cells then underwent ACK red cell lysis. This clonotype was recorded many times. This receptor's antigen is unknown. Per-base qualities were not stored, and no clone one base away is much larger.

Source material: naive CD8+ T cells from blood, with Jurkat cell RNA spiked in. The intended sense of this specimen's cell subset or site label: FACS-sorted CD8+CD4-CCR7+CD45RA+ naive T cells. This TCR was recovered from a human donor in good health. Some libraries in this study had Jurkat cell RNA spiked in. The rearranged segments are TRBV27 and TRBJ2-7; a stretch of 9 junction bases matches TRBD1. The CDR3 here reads CASSLYRGREQYF. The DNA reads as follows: TGTGCCAGCAGTTTATACAGGGGGCGCGAGCAGTACTTC.